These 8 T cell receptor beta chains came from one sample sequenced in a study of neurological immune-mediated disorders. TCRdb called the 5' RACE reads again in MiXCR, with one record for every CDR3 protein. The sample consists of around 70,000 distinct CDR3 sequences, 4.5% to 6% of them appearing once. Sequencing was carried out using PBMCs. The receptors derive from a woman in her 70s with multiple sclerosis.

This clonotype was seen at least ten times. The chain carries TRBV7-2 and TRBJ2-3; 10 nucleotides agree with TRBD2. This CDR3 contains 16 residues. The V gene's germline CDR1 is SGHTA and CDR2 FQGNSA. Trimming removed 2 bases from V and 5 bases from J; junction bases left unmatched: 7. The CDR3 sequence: CASSLSSGSGGDTQYF. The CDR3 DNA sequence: TGTGCCAGCAGCTTATCTAGCGGGAGTGGGGGAGATACGCAGTATTTT.

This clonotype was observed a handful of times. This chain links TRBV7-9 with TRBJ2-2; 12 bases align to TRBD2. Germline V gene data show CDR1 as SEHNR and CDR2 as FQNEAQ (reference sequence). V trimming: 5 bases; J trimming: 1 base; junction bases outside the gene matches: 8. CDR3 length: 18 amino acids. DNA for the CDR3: TGTGCCAGCAGCCCTATGACTAGCGGGAGAGAGAACACCGGGGAGCTGTTTTTT. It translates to CASSPMTSGRENTGELFF. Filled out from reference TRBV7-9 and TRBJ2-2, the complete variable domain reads DTGVSQNPRHKITKRGQNVTFRCDPISEHNRLYWYRQTLGQGPEFLTYFQNEAQLEKSRLLSDRFSAERPKGSFSTLEIQRTEQGDSAMYLCASSPMTSGRENTGELFFGEGSRLTVL.

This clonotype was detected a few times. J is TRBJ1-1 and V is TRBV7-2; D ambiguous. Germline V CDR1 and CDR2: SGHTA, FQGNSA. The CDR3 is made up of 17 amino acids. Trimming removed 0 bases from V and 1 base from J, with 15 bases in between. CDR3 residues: CASSLARAFPANTEAFF. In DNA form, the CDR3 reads TGTGCCAGCAGCTTAGCGAGGGCCTTCCCGGCGAACACTGAAGCTTTCTTT.

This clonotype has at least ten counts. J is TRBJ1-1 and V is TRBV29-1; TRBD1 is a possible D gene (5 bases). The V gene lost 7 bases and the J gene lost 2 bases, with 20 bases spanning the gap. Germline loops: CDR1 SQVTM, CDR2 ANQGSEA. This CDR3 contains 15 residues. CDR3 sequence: CSGGKITGPNTEAFF. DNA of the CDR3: TGCAGCGGGGGAAAGATAACAGGACCAAACACTGAAGCTTTCTTT.

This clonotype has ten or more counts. CDR3 sequence reads: CASSPGAGGRSTEAFF. As DNA, the CDR3 is TGTGCCAGCTCACCTGGTGCAGGGGGAAGGAGCACTGAAGCTTTCTTT. This chain connects TRBV18 to TRBJ1-1; 7 positions match TRBD1. This CDR3 has 16 residues. J gave up 4 bases and V 3 bases, and 11 bases lay outside the gene matches. Germline V lookup: CDR1 KGHSH, CDR2 LQKENI.

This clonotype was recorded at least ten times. In DNA, the CDR3 is TGCAGTGCTAGACTAGCGGTCCTGAGCTCCTACAATGAGCAGTTCTTC. Translating it yields CSARLAVLSSYNEQFF. The rearrangement links TRBV20-1 to TRBJ2-1; 7 bases map to TRBD2. This CDR3 has 16 amino acids. CDR1 is DFQATT and CDR2 is SNEGSKA in the germline V gene (reference sequence). V gave up 2 bases and J gave up 0 bases; unmatched junction bases: 7.

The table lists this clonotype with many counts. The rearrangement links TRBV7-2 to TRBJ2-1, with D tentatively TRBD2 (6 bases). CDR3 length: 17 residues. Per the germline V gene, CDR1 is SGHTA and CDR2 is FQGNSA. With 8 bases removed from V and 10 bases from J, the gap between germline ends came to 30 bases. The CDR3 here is CASRPQWGGTNPREQFF. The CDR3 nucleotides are TGTGCCAGCCGTCCCCAGTGGGGAGGAACTAACCCGAGAGAGCAGTTCTTC. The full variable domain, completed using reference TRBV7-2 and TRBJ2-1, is GAGVSQSPSNKVTEKGKDVELRCDPISGHTALYWYRQSLGQGLEFLIYFQGNSAPDKSGLPSDRFSAERTGGSVSTLTIQRTQQEDSAVYLCASRPQWGGTNPREQFFGPGTRLTVL.

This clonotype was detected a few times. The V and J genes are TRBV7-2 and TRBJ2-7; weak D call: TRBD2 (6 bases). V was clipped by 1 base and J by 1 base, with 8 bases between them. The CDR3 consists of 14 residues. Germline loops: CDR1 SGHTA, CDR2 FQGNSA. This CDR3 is CASSLGAGSYEQYF. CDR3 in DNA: TGTGCCAGCAGCTTAGGGGCGGGGTCCTACGAGCAGTACTTC.